One sample yielded the 30 T cell receptor beta chains listed below, sequenced in a study of control samples from healthy donors and cancer patients. TCRdb's table, derived via immunoSEQ multiplex PCR, lists solely in-frame clones and lacks some. Among around 29,000 clones listed, around three quarters were seen once. Sample: PBMCs. The receptor source for this set is a man between 60 and 75 years old with head and neck cancer.

The CDR3 nucleotides are TGTGCCATCCTTCATCCGGTGGGGGCATTCCACGAGCAGTACTTC. It yields the protein CAILHPVGAFHEQYF. The chain combines TRBV28 with TRBJ2-7; a weak D match, TRBD1 (6 bases). The CDR3 length is 15 residues. V lost 10 bases and J lost 5, with 24 bases in between. CDR1 is MDHEN and CDR2 is SYDVKM in the germline V gene.

The chain is built from TRBV3-1 (or the pseudogene TRBV3-2) and TRBJ1-2; TRBD1 aligns across 9 bases. The CDR3 length is 16 residues. CDR1 is LGHDT and CDR2 is YNNKEL in the germline V gene (reference sequence). The J segment lost 7 bases and the V segment lost 4 bases, leaving 13 bases of the junction unmatched. The CDR3 loop is CASSPGTGLKHGGYTF. As DNA, the CDR3 is TGTGCCAGCAGCCCGGGGACAGGGCTAAAGCACGGTGGCTACACCTTC.

The J gene is TRBJ1-6, the V gene TRBV27, with D possibly being TRBD1 (5 bases). V was shortened by 4 bases and J by 11 bases, with 12 bases between the two germline ends. The CDR3 covers 13 residues. Germline V gene sequence: CDR1 MNHEY, CDR2 SMNVEV (reference sequence). CDR3 loop: CASSSPPGPPLHF. CDR3 DNA sequence: TGTGCCAGCAGTTCCCCCCCGGGGCCACCCCTCCACTTT.

V is TRBV19 and J is TRBJ1-3; D uncertain. The CDR3 sequence is 19 residues long. V lost 1 base to trimming and J lost 0 bases, with 19 bases between them. CDR1 is LNHDA and CDR2 is SQIVND in the germline V gene (reference sequence). This CDR3 is CASSIVGGGRAYSGNTIYF. The DNA for the CDR3 is TGTGCCAGTAGTATAGTCGGTGGAGGGAGAGCCTACTCTGGAAACACCATATATTTT.

V is TRBV5-1 and J is TRBJ2-1; 7 bases are shared with TRBD1. Germline-derived CDR1 and CDR2 are SGHRS and YFSETQ. This CDR3 has 16 amino acids. V shed 1 base and J 1 base; nucleotides not matched to a gene: 5. DNA of the CDR3: TGCGCCAGCAGCTTGTTAGGGGGCGCTTCCTACAATGAGCAGTTCTTC. Its protein product is CASSLLGGASYNEQFF.

The chain carries TRBV7-3 and TRBJ2-5; D possibly corresponds to TRBD2 (7 bases). From germline, CDR1 is SGHTA and CDR2 FQGTGA. The CDR3 sequence is 16 residues long. Trimming removed 5 bases at V and 1 base at J, with 17 bases between. CDR3 sequence (DNA): TGTGCCAGCAGCGAAGGACTAGAAGGGGGCCAAGAGACCCAGTACTTC. The encoded protein is CASSEGLEGGQETQYF.

The rearrangement joins TRBV29-1 to TRBJ2-1; unclear D gene. In germline, CDR1 is SQVTM, CDR2 ANQGSEA. V was cut by 5 bases and J by 7 bases, with 9 bases left in between. CDR3 size: 11 residues. The CDR3 nucleotides are TGCAGCGTTCGGCTTCGTAATGAGCAGTTCTTC. Protein: CSVRLRNEQFF.

The V gene is TRBV9, the J gene TRBJ2-7; maybe TRBD2 (6 bases). The CDR3 is 16 residues long. CDR1 and CDR2 from the germline V gene are SGDLS and YYNGEE. Trimming cost V 4 bases and J 7 bases, with 24 bases left between them. The CDR3, as DNA: TGTGCCAGCAGCCCTTCGGAGGGTGGCTTAGTTACGGAGCAGTACTTC. It specifies CASSPSEGGLVTEQYF.

This rearrangement joins TRBV19 to TRBJ2-1, with 14 bases that match TRBD2. Germline trimming cut 8 bases from V and 3 bases from J; bases unmatched to any gene: 0. Germline V gene data show CDR1 as LNHDA and CDR2 as SQIVND (reference sequence). The CDR3 is 14 amino acids. The CDR3 region is CASGTSGSYNEQFF. The CDR3 DNA sequence: TGTGCCAGTGGGACTAGCGGGAGCTACAATGAGCAGTTCTTC.

This clone has only one observation. The rearrangement uses TRBV11-2 and TRBJ2-6; 7 positions agree with TRBD1. CDR1 and CDR2 from the germline V gene are SGHAT and FQNNGV. V dropped 7 bases and J dropped 4; count of bases not matched to a gene: 4. The CDR3 totals 14 residues. The CDR3 DNA follows: TGTGCCAGCAACCCGGGACAGGGGGCCAACGTCCTGACTTTC. Protein: CASNPGQGANVLTF. Full variable domain (remainder filled in from reference TRBV11-2 and TRBJ2-6): EAGVAQSPRYKIIEKRQSVAFWCNPISGHATLYWYQQILGQGPKLLIQFQNNGVVDDSQLPKDRFSAERLKGVDSTLKIQPAKLEDSAVYLCASNPGQGANVLTFGAGSRLTVL.

The V gene is TRBV6-4, the J gene TRBJ2-7; 8 bases match TRBD1. The CDR3 runs 18 residues. The germline V gene has CDR1 MRHNA and CDR2 SNTAGT. Germline trimming cut 3 bases from V and 4 bases from J; bases unmatched to any gene: 17. The CDR3 loop is CASSDTPPPRTGRYEQYF. Written as DNA, the CDR3 is TGTGCCAGCAGTGATACCCCACCCCCTCGGACAGGGAGGTACGAGCAGTACTTC.

This clone was observed a single time. The J gene is TRBJ2-1, the V gene TRBV13, with D perhaps TRBD2 (5 bases). There are 17 residues in the CDR3. V gave up 1 base and J gave up 0 bases, with 13 bases separating them. CDR1 and CDR2 (germline): PRHDT, FYEKMQ (reference sequence). CDR3 loop: CASSLDFSESSYNEQFF. CDR3 nucleotides: TGTGCCAGCAGCTTAGATTTTAGCGAGAGCTCCTACAATGAGCAGTTCTTC.

The rearrangement links TRBV7-9 to TRBJ2-1, with 10 bases matching TRBD1. Trimming cost V 1 base and J 4 bases; bases outside gene matches: 1. Germline loops: CDR1 SEHNR, CDR2 FQNEAQ (reference sequence). The CDR3 extends over 15 amino acids. The CDR3 loop is CASSLGQGAYNEQFF. The CDR3 DNA sequence: TGTGCCAGCAGCTTAGGACAGGGGGCTTACAATGAGCAGTTCTTC.

The chain joins TRBV19 to TRBJ2-3, with 7 nucleotides matching TRBD1. Trimming cost V 3 bases and J 2 bases; bases outside gene matches: 8. The germline V gene has CDR1 LNHDA and CDR2 SQIVND (reference sequence). CDR3 length: 16 residues. CDR3 region: CASSIEGQTYTDTQYF. CDR3 coding DNA: TGTGCCAGTAGTATTGAGGGACAGACTTACACAGATACGCAGTATTTT.

This chain joins TRBV27 and TRBJ1-2; D gene ambiguous. V lost 3 bases, J lost 6 bases, and 23 bases lay in between. Looked up from germline, CDR1 is MNHEY and CDR2 is SMNVEV (reference sequence). This CDR3 contains 17 residues. CDR3 protein: CASSFSDSFQLRDGYTF. CDR3 DNA: TGTGCCAGCAGTTTCTCGGACTCTTTCCAACTGCGGGATGGCTACACCTTC.

This clone was recorded a few times. The chain carries TRBV7-6 and TRBJ2-2, with D perhaps matching TRBD1 (6 bases). The CDR3 is 18 residues long. The ends were cut back, 5 bases at V and 2 bases at J, with 21 bases in the middle. CDR1 is SGHVS, CDR2 FNYEAQ, per germline. The CDR3 loop is CASSKNRERGKNTGELFF. For the CDR3, the DNA is TGTGCCAGCAGCAAAAACAGGGAGAGGGGGAAAAACACCGGGGAGCTGTTTTTT.

With regard to this clone: The CDR3 carries no conserved terminal phenylalanine or tryptophan, so it likely arises from a read error. The CDR3, as DNA: TGTGCCAGCGGAACTCCGACTGGGGGGAGCTATGGCTACACCCTC. It yields the protein CASGTPTGGSYGYTL. The gene calls are TRBV5-4 and TRBJ1-2, with TRBD1 as a possible D gene (5 bases). Trimming removed 7 bases at V and 4 bases at J, with 20 bases between. Germline V gives CDR1 SGHNT, CDR2 YYREEE (reference sequence). The CDR3 is 15 residues long.

J is TRBJ1-2 and V is TRBV7-2; unclear D gene. This CDR3 contains 14 residues. Germline values: CDR1 SGHTA, CDR2 FQGNSA. Trimming stripped 2 bases from V and 2 bases from J, with 9 bases between. In nucleotides, the CDR3 is TGTGCCAGCAGCTTATTTAACGAGAACTATGGCTACACCTTC. Protein: CASSLFNENYGYTF.

The rearrangement joins TRBV28 to TRBJ1-2; D is possibly TRBD1 (5 bases). The CDR3 loop spans 12 amino acids. CDR1 is MDHEN and CDR2 is SYDVKM in the germline V gene. V was cut by 6 bases and J by 7 bases, with 12 bases left in between. The CDR3 here is CASRNPGGGYTF. The CDR3 nucleotides are TGTGCCAGCAGAAACCCGGGGGGTGGCTACACCTTC.

The chain joins TRBV9 to TRBJ2-2; either TRBD1 or TRBD2 may supply D (5 bases each). CDR1 SGDLS and CDR2 YYNGEE come from the germline V gene. The CDR3 covers 14 residues. Trimming removed 4 bases at V and 9 bases at J, with 16 bases between. CDR3 protein: CASSPDSSGRELFF. In DNA form, the CDR3 reads TGTGCCAGCAGCCCTGACAGCTCCGGGAGGGAGCTGTTTTTT.

The gene calls are TRBV18 and TRBJ1-1; a weak D match, TRBD1 (6 bases). This CDR3 contains 16 residues. Trimming pared 2 bases from V and 0 bases from J, leaving 13 bases between. Looked up from germline, CDR1 is KGHSH and CDR2 is LQKENI. The CDR3 sequence: CASSPFEQGLNTEAFF. The CDR3 coding sequence is TGTGCCAGCTCACCATTTGAACAGGGCTTGAACACTGAAGCTTTCTTT.

Only one count was recorded for this clone. The genes are TRBV5-5 and TRBJ1-4; 7 bases are a match to TRBD1. Germline V gene data show CDR1 as SGHKS and CDR2 as YYEKEE (reference sequence). V shed 3 bases, J shed 7 bases, and the junction held 9 bases outside the gene matches. CDR3 length equals 15 residues. The CDR3 region is CASSSRTGLVEKLFF. CDR3 bases: TGTGCCAGCAGCTCGCGGACAGGACTCGTTGAAAAACTGTTTTTT. Combining the CDR3 with reference TRBV5-5 and TRBJ1-4 gives the whole variable domain DAGVTQSPTHLIKTRGQQVTLRCSPISGHKSVSWYQQVLGQGPQFIFQYYEKEERGRGNFPDRFSARQFPNYSSELNVNALLLGDSALYLCASSSRTGLVEKLFFGSGTQLSVL.

The chain combines TRBV11-1 with TRBJ2-5, with D maybe TRBD1 (6 bases). The CDR3 has 12 amino acids. The V and J ends lost 8 bases and 7 bases respectively, with 14 bases between them. Germline CDR1 and CDR2: SGHAT and FQDESV (reference sequence). In DNA, the CDR3 is TGTGCCAGCTCGACAGGCCCAAGGACCCAGTACTTC. This sequence encodes CASSTGPRTQYF.

The chain uses TRBV7-9 and TRBJ1-1; possibly TRBD1 for D (5 bases). CDR1 and CDR2 (germline): SEHNR, FQNEAQ (reference sequence). The germline V and J ends were trimmed by 6 bases and 1 base, with 9 bases remaining between them. This CDR3 is built from 13 residues. CDR3 in DNA: TGTGCCAGCAGAGTAGACAGGAACACTGAAGCTTTCTTT. Amino acid sequence: CASRVDRNTEAFF.

V is TRBV30 and J is TRBJ1-4, with TRBD1 identical over 10 bases. CDR3 size: 16 residues. The germline V gene encodes CDR1 GTSNPN and CDR2 SVGIG (reference sequence). V was clipped by 0 bases and J by 10 bases; unmatched bases: 11. In DNA form, the CDR3 reads TGTGCCTGGAGTGTACCTTACGGGACAGGGGCAGGAAAACTGTTTTTT. This gives the protein CAWSVPYGTGAGKLFF.

This clone has more than one count but fewer than ten. The chain has TRBV21-1 and TRBJ2-7; the table's D call, TRBD1, was not checked against the DNA. TRBV21-1 is marked as a pseudogene. The CDR3 is 16 amino acids. CDR3 bases: TGTGCCAGCAGCACTCAGACAGGCAACGTCCCCTACGAGCAGTACTTC. It codes for CASSTQTGNVPYEQYF.

The rearrangement uses TRBV21-1 and TRBJ1-6. TRBV21-1 is described as a pseudogene. The CDR3 spans 20 residues. The CDR3 bases are TGTGCCAGCAGGGATAAACGGGCGGCCAGACGCATCCATATTCATTCACCCCTCCACTTT. This codes for CASRDKRAARRIHIHSPLHF.

This clone was picked up one time. The chain has TRBV29-1 and TRBJ1-2, with 9 bases lining up with TRBD1. Germline loops: CDR1 SQVTM, CDR2 ANQGSEA. This CDR3 has 13 amino acids. With V trimmed by 7 bases and J by 4 bases, 7 bases remained unmatched. Here the CDR3 DNA reads TGCAGCGCCAAACAGGGGGCGGCCTATGGCTACACCTTC. Translation gives CSAKQGAAYGYTF.

The V call is TRBV5-6, the J call TRBJ2-5, with D maybe TRBD1 (5 bases). The germline V gene encodes CDR1 SGHDT and CDR2 YYEEEE. V lost 5 bases and J lost 5, with 13 bases in between. The CDR3 length is 13 residues. CDR3 in amino acids: CASRKDTSETQYF. The CDR3 nucleotides read TGTGCCAGCAGAAAGGACACCTCCGAGACCCAGTACTTC.

The chain employs TRBV9 and TRBJ1-6, with D maybe TRBD1 (5 bases). This CDR3 comprises 18 residues. The ends were cut back, 0 bases at V and 1 base at J, with 14 bases in the middle. Germline-derived CDR1 and CDR2 are SGDLS and YYNGEE. In DNA form, the CDR3 reads TGTGCCAGCAGCGTAGATGGGGGTACGGGGTCCTATAATTCACCCCTCCACTTT. Residues: CASSVDGGTGSYNSPLHF.